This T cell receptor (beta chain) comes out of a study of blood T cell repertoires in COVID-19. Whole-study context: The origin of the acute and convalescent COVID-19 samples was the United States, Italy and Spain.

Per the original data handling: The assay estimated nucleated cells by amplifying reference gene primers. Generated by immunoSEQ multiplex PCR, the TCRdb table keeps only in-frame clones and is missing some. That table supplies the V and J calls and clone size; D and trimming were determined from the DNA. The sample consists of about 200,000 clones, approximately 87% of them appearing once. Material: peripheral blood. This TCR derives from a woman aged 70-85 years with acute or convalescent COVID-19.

CDR3 loop: CASRPTGSYEQYF. The CDR3 DNA sequence: TGTGCCAGCAGACCTACAGGGAGCTACGAGCAGTACTTC. V and J are TRBV6-5 and TRBJ2-7; weak D call: TRBD1 (6 bases). Germline V gene data show CDR1 as MNHEY and CDR2 as SVGAGI. The CDR3 extends over 13 amino acids. Trimming shortened V by 6 bases and J by 3 bases, and 12 bases separated the two germline ends.